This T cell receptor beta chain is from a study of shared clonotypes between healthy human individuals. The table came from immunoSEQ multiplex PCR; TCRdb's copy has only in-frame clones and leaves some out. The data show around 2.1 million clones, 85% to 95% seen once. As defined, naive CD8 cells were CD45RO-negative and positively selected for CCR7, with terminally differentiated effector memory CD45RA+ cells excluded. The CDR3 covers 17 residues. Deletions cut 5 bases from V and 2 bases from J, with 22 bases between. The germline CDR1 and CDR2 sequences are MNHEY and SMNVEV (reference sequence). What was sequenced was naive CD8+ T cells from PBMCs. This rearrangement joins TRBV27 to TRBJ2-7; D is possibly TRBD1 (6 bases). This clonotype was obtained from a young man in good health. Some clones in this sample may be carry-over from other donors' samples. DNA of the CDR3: TGTGCCAGCAGTACATCAACTACAGGGCAAGGGGCCTACGAGCAGTACTTC. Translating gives CASSTSTTGQGAYEQYF.